These 27 T cell receptor beta chains came from one sample sequenced in a study of T cell responses to AZD1222 COVID-19 vaccine. Produced via immunoSEQ multiplex PCR; TCRdb's table is partial and in-frame only. Altogether approximately 80,000 clones are present, over 75% being singletons, with the ten largest covering approximately 4.8%. The input for sequencing was peripheral blood, taken on day 0 of MenACWY control vaccination. These TCRs come from an adult in good health.

The chain employs TRBV11-1 and TRBJ2-1; TRBD1 agrees at 10 bases. The CDR3 runs 15 residues. Trimming removed 5 bases from V and 7 bases from J; junction bases left unmatched: 8. Germline loops: CDR1 SGHAT, CDR2 FQDESV (reference sequence). In DNA form, the CDR3 reads TGTGCCAGCAGCCCGATAGGACAGGGGGATAATGAGCAGTTCTTC. Protein product: CASSPIGQGDNEQFF.

The chain couples TRBV7-9 to TRBJ2-5; the match to TRBD1 covers 7 bases. V shed 5 bases and J 1 base; nucleotides not matched to a gene: 4. The CDR3 is 14 amino acids. Per germline, CDR1 SEHNR and CDR2 FQNEAQ (reference sequence). The CDR3 protein is CASSLTGVQETQYF. Written as DNA, the CDR3 is TGTGCCAGCAGCCTTACAGGGGTCCAAGAGACCCAGTACTTC.

The chain is built from TRBV7-6 and TRBJ2-1, with D possibly called TRBD1 or TRBD2 (5 bases each). Germline CDR1 reads SGHVS; CDR2 reads FNYEAQ. This CDR3 is 15 amino acids long. The V end was cut by 6 bases, the J end by 1 base, with 13 bases between. In nucleotides, the CDR3 is TGTGCCAGCAGTCGCAACGAGGGGTCCTACAATGAGCAGTTCTTC. It yields the protein CASSRNEGSYNEQFF.

The V and J genes are TRBV2 and TRBJ2-5, with unresolved D. Trimming stripped 6 bases from V and 5 bases from J, with 7 bases between. Germline CDR1 reads SNHLY; CDR2 reads FYNNEI. There are 11 residues in the CDR3. CDR3 coding DNA: TGTGCCAGCAGCGAGGTCGAGACCCAGTACTTC. It translates to CASSEVETQYF.

This chain uses TRBV4-3 with TRBJ2-7, with TRBD2 as a possible D gene (6 bases). Per germline, CDR1 LGHNA and CDR2 YSLEER. The CDR3 is made up of 15 amino acids. V was clipped by 0 bases and J by 6 bases, with 15 bases between them. CDR3 residues: CASSQDKAGLFEQYF. In nucleotides, the CDR3 is TGCGCCAGCAGCCAAGATAAGGCCGGACTATTCGAGCAGTACTTC.

This chain uses TRBV6-5 with TRBJ1-1, with D maybe TRBD1 (5 bases). The V and J ends lost 6 bases and 0 bases respectively, with 14 bases between them. The V gene's germline CDR1 is MNHEY and CDR2 SVGAGI. CDR3 size: 15 residues. The CDR3 loop reads CASRRRQSMNTEAFF. Here the CDR3 DNA reads TGTGCCAGCAGAAGACGACAGAGCATGAACACTGAAGCTTTCTTT.

The rearrangement links TRBV27 to TRBJ1-5; D not certain. V lost 2 bases and J lost 5, with 7 bases in between. CDR3 size: 13 residues. CDR1 is MNHEY and CDR2 is SMNVEV in the germline V gene (reference sequence). CDR3 residues: CASSLIGDQPQHF. The CDR3 coding sequence is TGTGCCAGCAGTTTAATTGGGGATCAGCCCCAGCATTTT.

The genes are TRBV2 and TRBJ1-6; D gene uncertain. V lost 1 base to trimming and J lost 1 base, with 8 bases between them. The CDR3 extends over 16 amino acids. In germline, CDR1 is SNHLY, CDR2 FYNNEI. CDR3: CASSEGPFSYNSPLHF. CDR3 coding DNA: TGTGCCAGCAGTGAAGGTCCATTTTCCTATAATTCACCCCTCCACTTT.

This chain joins TRBV6-2 or TRBV6-3 and TRBJ1-5, with 10 bases matching TRBD1. From germline, CDR1 is MNHEY and CDR2 SVGEGT. The V and J ends lost 4 bases and 0 bases, in that order; junction bases with no gene match: 9. The CDR3 extends over 18 amino acids. CDR3 region: CASSFTGQGSYSNQPQHF. CDR3 in DNA: TGTGCCAGCAGTTTCACGGGACAGGGGTCCTATAGCAATCAGCCCCAGCATTTT.

The chain is built from TRBV28 and TRBJ2-2; D ambiguous. CDR3 length: 13 residues. Germline CDR1 MDHEN, CDR2 SYDVKM. V was clipped by 6 bases and J by 7 bases, with 12 bases between them. This chain's CDR3 is CASSLDTYGELFF. In DNA, the CDR3 is TGTGCCAGCAGCCTCGACACCTACGGGGAGCTGTTTTTT.

This clone was observed once. The rearrangement joins TRBV27 to TRBJ1-6; possible D gene TRBD1, 5 bases. The CDR3 is made up of 15 amino acids. In germline, CDR1 is MNHEY, CDR2 SMNVEV (reference sequence). V was clipped by 3 bases and J by 13 bases, with 19 bases between them. The CDR3 region is CASSFSGTGISPLHF. Written as DNA, the CDR3 is TGTGCCAGCAGTTTCTCCGGGACTGGGATTTCCCCCCTCCACTTT.

The chain is built from TRBV2 and TRBJ2-7; a weak D match, TRBD1 (5 bases). Germline V gives CDR1 SNHLY, CDR2 FYNNEI. The CDR3 covers 15 residues. V was trimmed by 6 bases and J by 3 bases, leaving 18 bases between them. The CDR3 sequence is CASSPRNRPGYEQYF. The CDR3 region has the DNA TGTGCCAGCAGCCCCCGCAACAGGCCGGGCTACGAGCAGTACTTC.

The rearrangement joins TRBV2 to TRBJ1-2; D is possibly TRBD1 (5 bases). This CDR3 is built from 15 residues. Germline assignment: CDR1 SNHLY and CDR2 FYNNEI. Trimming stripped 2 bases from V and 3 bases from J, with 13 bases between. CDR3 bases: TGTGCCAGCAGTGAAAGTGTGACAGACTACTATGGCTACACCTTC. As protein: CASSESVTDYYGYTF.

The chain carries TRBV4-3 and TRBJ2-7; tentative D call: TRBD1 (5 bases). Trimming left V 0 bases short and J 3 bases short, with 12 bases between. The CDR3 is 15 amino acids. Germline assignment: CDR1 LGHNA and CDR2 YSLEER. The CDR3 sequence: CASSQEVREFYEQYF. For the CDR3, the DNA is TGCGCCAGCAGCCAAGAGGTCAGGGAATTCTACGAGCAGTACTTC.

The chain is built from TRBV3-1 (or the pseudogene TRBV3-2) and TRBJ2-1; TRBD2 matches 12 bases. Germline CDR1 LGHDT, CDR2 YNNKEL (reference sequence). V was clipped by 4 bases and J by 3 bases; unmatched bases: 7. CDR3 length: 17 residues. Written as DNA, the CDR3 is TGTGCCAGCAGCCTCCCTAGCGGGGGGGCAGGCTACAATGAGCAGTTCTTC. It is translated as CASSLPSGGAGYNEQFF.

The CDR3 spells CASSQLSGGAYEQYF. CDR3 DNA sequence: TGTGCCAGCAGCCAACTCTCCGGGGGGGCCTACGAGCAGTACTTC. The chain joins TRBV3-1 (or the pseudogene TRBV3-2) to TRBJ2-7; the match to TRBD2 covers 8 bases. After removal of 2 bases from V and 2 bases from J, the junction contained 5 bases not matched to a gene. This CDR3 has 15 residues. Germline CDR1 LGHDT, CDR2 YNNKEL (reference sequence).

CDR3 in DNA: TGTGCCAGCAGCTTGACCCTCCTAGCGGGGGGTACTAGCACAGATACGCAGTATTTT. This sequence encodes CASSLTLLAGGTSTDTQYF. The gene calls are TRBV5-4 and TRBJ2-3; 11 nucleotides align to TRBD2. With V trimmed by 1 base and J by 0 bases, 10 bases remained unmatched. The CDR3 spans 19 residues. Germline loops: CDR1 SGHNT, CDR2 YYREEE (reference sequence). Complete variable domain (other parts from reference TRBV5-4 and TRBJ2-3): ETGVTQSPTHLIKTRGQQVTLRCSSQSGHNTVSWYQQALGQGPQFIFQYYREEENGRGNFPPRFSGLQFPNYSSELNVNALELDDSALYLCASSLTLLAGGTSTDTQYFGPGTRLTVL.

The chain uses TRBV7-9 and TRBJ1-2, with D unresolved. Germline V CDR1 and CDR2: SEHNR, FQNEAQ (reference sequence). This CDR3 contains 12 residues. V dropped 3 bases and J dropped 8 bases, with 10 bases sitting between them. In nucleotides, the CDR3 is TGTGCCAGCAGCTTGCCCGTGCAGGGCTACACCTTC. This encodes CASSLPVQGYTF.

The chain recombines TRBV5-5 with TRBJ1-2; 7 bases match TRBD1. This CDR3 comprises 16 residues. Germline V CDR1 and CDR2: SGHKS, YYEKEE (reference sequence). V shed 0 bases, J shed 6 bases, and the junction held 11 bases outside the gene matches. CDR3 region: CASSLGPGTVTDGYTF. The CDR3 DNA reads TGTGCCAGCAGCTTGGGCCCCGGGACAGTCACGGATGGCTACACCTTC. Combining the CDR3 with reference TRBV5-5 and TRBJ1-2 gives the whole variable domain DAGVTQSPTHLIKTRGQQVTLRCSPISGHKSVSWYQQVLGQGPQFIFQYYEKEERGRGNFPDRFSARQFPNYSSELNVNALLLGDSALYLCASSLGPGTVTDGYTFGSGTRLTVV.

The V gene is TRBV13, the J gene TRBJ2-2, with D tentatively TRBD1 or TRBD2 (6 bases each). There are 15 residues in the CDR3. V was shortened by 3 bases and J by 4 bases, with 12 bases between the two germline ends. CDR1 and CDR2 (germline): PRHDT, FYEKMQ (reference sequence). The CDR3 spells CASSFLGGGTGELFF. DNA for the CDR3: TGTGCCAGCAGCTTCTTAGGGGGAGGCACCGGGGAGCTGTTTTTT.

The CDR3 reads CASSLERPGGNYGYTF. The CDR3 nucleotides are TGTGCCAGCAGCTTAGAAAGGCCGGGGGGGAACTATGGCTACACCTTC. The chain uses TRBV7-9 and TRBJ1-2, with D perhaps matching TRBD1 (5 bases). This CDR3 contains 16 residues. V dropped 1 base and J dropped 2 bases, with 14 bases sitting between them. CDR1 and CDR2 (germline): SEHNR, FQNEAQ (reference sequence).

A single count supports this clone. V usage is TRBV4-2 and J usage is TRBJ1-2; D ambiguous. V was clipped by 1 base and J by 8 bases, with 14 bases between them. Germline V gives CDR1 LGHNA, CDR2 YNFKEQ. The CDR3 has 14 residues. CDR3: CASSQALDGSGYTF. CDR3 sequence (DNA): TGTGCCAGCAGCCAAGCCCTGGACGGTTCGGGCTACACCTTC.

In its sample, this clone was seen a few times. The chain is built from TRBV5-1 and TRBJ2-3; D may correspond to TRBD1 or TRBD2 (5 bases each). The CDR3 consists of 15 residues. Trimming pared 4 bases from V and 7 bases from J, leaving 19 bases between. Germline assignment: CDR1 SGHRS and CDR2 YFSETQ. The CDR3: CASSGPRGSRYTQYF. CDR3 in DNA: TGCGCCAGCAGCGGTCCTCGGGGCAGCCGTTATACGCAGTATTTT.

This chain uses TRBV14 with TRBJ1-5; D remains unclear. The CDR3 is 14 amino acids. Looked up from germline, CDR1 is SGHDN and CDR2 is FVKESK. Deletions cut 1 base from V and 3 bases from J, with 7 bases between. CDR3 DNA: TGTGCCAGCAGCCAAGCCCCGTTCAATCAGCCCCAGCATTTT. Its translation is CASSQAPFNQPQHF.

V is TRBV15 and J is TRBJ2-2; D uncertain. With 0 bases removed from V and 0 bases from J, the gap between germline ends came to 17 bases. The CDR3 consists of 19 residues. Germline assignment: CDR1 LNHNV and CDR2 YYDKDF (reference sequence). The CDR3 loop is CATSRDRSITLTNTGELFF. CDR3 DNA: TGTGCCACCAGCAGAGATAGATCCATAACACTGACGAACACCGGGGAGCTGTTTTTT.

The chain has TRBV6-2 or TRBV6-3 and TRBJ1-2, with D unclear. CDR1 MNHEY and CDR2 SVGEGT come from the germline V gene. V lost 4 bases and J lost 2, with 8 bases in between. This CDR3 comprises 13 residues. The CDR3 DNA sequence: TGTGCCAGCAGTTTGCAGGAGAACTATGGCTACACCTTC. It encodes CASSLQENYGYTF.

The chain combines TRBV2 with TRBJ1-6; 9 bases are shared with TRBD1. The CDR3 runs 14 residues. Per germline, CDR1 SNHLY and CDR2 FYNNEI. The V gene end was trimmed by 6 bases and the J gene end by 10 bases; junction bases not matched to a gene: 7. Here the CDR3 DNA reads TGTGCCAGCAGGGGCGGGACAGGGTACTCACCCCTCCACTTT. It translates to CASRGGTGYSPLHF.